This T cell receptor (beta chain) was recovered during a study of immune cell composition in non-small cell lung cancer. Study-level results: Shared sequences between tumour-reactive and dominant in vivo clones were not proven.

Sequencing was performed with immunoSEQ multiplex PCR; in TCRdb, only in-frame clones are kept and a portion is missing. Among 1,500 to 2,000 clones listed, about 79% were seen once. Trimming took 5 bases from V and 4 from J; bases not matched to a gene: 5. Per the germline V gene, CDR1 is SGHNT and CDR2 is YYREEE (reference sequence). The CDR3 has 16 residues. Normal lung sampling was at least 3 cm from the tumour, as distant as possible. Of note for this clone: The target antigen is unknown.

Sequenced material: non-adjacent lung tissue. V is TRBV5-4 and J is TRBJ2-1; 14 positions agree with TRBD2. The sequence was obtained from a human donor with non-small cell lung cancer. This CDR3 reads CASRWGTSGGYNEQFF. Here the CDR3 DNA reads TGTGCCAGCAGATGGGGGACTAGCGGGGGATACAATGAGCAGTTCTTC.